This TCR beta chain is from a study of T cells in localized non-small cell lung cancer. The study, taken as a whole, reports: Uninvolved adjacent lung, not tumor, had the highest T cell clonality. Adjacent lung had a median roughly 61 of the 100 largest tumor clones.

A remark on this clone: Its antigen is currently unknown.

Profiled with immunoSEQ multiplex PCR; TCRdb holds only in-frame clones, not every one. Of approximately 30,000 clones in the sample, around 93% were seen once. V was pared by 3 bases and J by 4 bases, with 10 bases between. In germline, CDR1 is SGHRS, CDR2 YFSETQ. The CDR3 is 14 residues long. The chain has TRBV5-1 and TRBJ2-2, with D maybe TRBD1 (6 bases). The origin of this receptor is an older female donor with stage I lung adenocarcinoma. This sample comprised peripheral blood, obtained before any cancer treatment. The CDR3 region has the DNA TGCGCCAGCAGCTGGCAGGGGAGCACCGGGGAGCTGTTTTTT. Translating gives CASSWQGSTGELFF.